This T cell receptor (beta chain) was documented in a study of CD8 T cells in ankylosing spondylitis. Study-level points and caveats: Disease-linked clones bore a CD8+ phenotype, appearing relatively rarely in peripheral blood. Some of the motif variants had earlier been found in reactive arthritis patients' fluid and blood. Blood of patients with ankylosing spondylitis appeared to be characterized by a TCR beta motif of eight or nine highly homologous variants. Matched ankylosing spondylitis synovial fluid reportedly showed significant enrichment of disease-linked clones.

TCR beta libraries were made by quantitative 5'-RACE with molecular barcodes. TCRdb processed the 5' RACE reads anew with MiXCR; each CDR3 protein has one entry. The sample shows around 140,000 distinct CDR3 sequences, 17% of them seen only once. This CDR3 region has 13 residues. With 0 bases removed from V and 11 bases from J, the gap between germline ends came to 10 bases. CDR1 is KGHDR, CDR2 SFDVKD, per germline. Remarks on this clonotype: Its antigen is still unknown.

Sequenced material: blood, either unsorted or a sorted T cell fraction (not recorded which). The chain links TRBV24-1 to TRBJ2-1; D may be TRBD1 (5 bases). The origin of this receptor is a male donor with ankylosing spondylitis. In DNA, the CDR3 is TGTGCCACCAGTGATTTGAGACAGCCTAAGCAGTTCTTC. Residues: CATSDLRQPKQFF.